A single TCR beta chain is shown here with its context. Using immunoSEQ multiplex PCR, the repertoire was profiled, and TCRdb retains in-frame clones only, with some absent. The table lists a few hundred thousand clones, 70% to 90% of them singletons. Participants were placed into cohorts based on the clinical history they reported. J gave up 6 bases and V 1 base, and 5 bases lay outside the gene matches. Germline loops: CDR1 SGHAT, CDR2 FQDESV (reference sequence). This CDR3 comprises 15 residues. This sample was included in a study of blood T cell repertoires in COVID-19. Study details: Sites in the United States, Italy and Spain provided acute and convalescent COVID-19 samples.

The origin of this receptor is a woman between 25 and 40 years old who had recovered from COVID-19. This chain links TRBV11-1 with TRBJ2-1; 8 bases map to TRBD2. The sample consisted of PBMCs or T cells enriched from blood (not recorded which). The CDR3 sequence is CASSLVGGLVNEQFF. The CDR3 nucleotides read TGTGCCAGCAGCTTAGTTGGGGGACTAGTCAATGAGCAGTTCTTC.